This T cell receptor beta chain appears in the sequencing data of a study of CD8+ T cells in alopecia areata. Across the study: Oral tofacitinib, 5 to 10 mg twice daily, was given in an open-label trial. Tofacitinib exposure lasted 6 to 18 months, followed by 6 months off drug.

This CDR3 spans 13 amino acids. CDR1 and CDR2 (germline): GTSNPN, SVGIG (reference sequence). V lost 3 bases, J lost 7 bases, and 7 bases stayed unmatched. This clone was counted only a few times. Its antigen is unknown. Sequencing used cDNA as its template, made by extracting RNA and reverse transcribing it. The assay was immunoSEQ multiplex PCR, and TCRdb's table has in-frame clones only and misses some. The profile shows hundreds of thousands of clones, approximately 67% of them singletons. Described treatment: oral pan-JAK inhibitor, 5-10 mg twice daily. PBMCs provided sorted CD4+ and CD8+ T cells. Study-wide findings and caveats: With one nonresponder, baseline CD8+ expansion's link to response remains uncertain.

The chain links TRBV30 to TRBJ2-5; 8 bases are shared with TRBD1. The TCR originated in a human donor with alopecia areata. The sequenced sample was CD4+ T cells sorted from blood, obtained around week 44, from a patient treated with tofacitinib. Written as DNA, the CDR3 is TGTGCCTGGAGGACAGGGGCGGTTCGGACCCAGTACTTC. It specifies CAWRTGAVRTQYF.